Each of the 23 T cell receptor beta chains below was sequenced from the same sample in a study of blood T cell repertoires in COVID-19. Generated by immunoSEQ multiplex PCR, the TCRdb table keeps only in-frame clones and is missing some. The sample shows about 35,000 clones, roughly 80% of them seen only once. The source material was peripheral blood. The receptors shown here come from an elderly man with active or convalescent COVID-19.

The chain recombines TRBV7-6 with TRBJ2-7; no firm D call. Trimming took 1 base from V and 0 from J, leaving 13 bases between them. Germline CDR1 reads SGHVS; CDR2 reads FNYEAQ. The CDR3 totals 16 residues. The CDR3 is CASSLVTPTSSYEQYF. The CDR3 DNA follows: TGTGCCAGCAGCTTAGTAACCCCAACAAGCTCCTACGAGCAGTACTTC. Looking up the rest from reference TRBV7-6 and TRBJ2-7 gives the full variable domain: GAGVSQSPRYKVTKRGQDVALRCDPISGHVSLYWYRQALGQGPEFLTYFNYEAQQDKSGLPNDRFSAERPEGSISTLTIQRTEQRDSAMYRCASSLVTPTSSYEQYFGPGTRLTVT.

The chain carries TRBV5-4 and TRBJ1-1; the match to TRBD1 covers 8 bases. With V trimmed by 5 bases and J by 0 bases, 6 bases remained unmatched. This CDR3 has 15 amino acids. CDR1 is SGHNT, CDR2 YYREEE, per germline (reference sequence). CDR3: CASSRDRTLNTEAFF. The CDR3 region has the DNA TGTGCCAGCAGTAGGGACAGGACATTGAACACTGAAGCTTTCTTT.

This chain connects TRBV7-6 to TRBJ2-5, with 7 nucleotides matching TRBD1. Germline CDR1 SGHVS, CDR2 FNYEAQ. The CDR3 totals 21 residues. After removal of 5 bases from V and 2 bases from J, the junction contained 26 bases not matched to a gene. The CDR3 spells CASSLRIMVTGSPSGQETQYF. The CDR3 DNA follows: TGTGCCAGCAGCCTACGGATTATGGTGACAGGGTCCCCCTCAGGTCAAGAGACCCAGTACTTC. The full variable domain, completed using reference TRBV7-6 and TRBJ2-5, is GAGVSQSPRYKVTKRGQDVALRCDPISGHVSLYWYRQALGQGPEFLTYFNYEAQQDKSGLPNDRFSAERPEGSISTLTIQRTEQRDSAMYRCASSLRIMVTGSPSGQETQYFGPGTRLLVL.

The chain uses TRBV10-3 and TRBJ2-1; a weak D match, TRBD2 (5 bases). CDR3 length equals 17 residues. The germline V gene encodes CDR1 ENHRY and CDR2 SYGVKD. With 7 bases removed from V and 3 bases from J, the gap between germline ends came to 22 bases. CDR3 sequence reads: CAIKSAEATLLYNEQFF. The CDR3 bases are TGTGCCATCAAGAGTGCGGAGGCGACCCTTCTCTACAATGAGCAGTTCTTC.

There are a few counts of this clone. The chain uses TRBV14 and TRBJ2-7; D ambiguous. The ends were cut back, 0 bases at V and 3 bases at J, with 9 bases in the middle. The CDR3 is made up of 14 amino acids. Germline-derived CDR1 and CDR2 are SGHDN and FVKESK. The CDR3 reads CASSQDVISYEQYF. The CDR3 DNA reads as TGTGCCAGCAGCCAAGATGTAATTAGCTACGAGCAGTACTTC.

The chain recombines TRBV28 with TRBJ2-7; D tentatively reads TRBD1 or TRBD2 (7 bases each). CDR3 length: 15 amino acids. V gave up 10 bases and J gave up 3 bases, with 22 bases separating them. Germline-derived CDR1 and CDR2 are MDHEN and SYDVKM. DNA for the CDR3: TGTGCCACCAGGGGGGGAGTGGGCTCCATCTACGAGCAGTACTTC. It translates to CATRGGVGSIYEQYF.

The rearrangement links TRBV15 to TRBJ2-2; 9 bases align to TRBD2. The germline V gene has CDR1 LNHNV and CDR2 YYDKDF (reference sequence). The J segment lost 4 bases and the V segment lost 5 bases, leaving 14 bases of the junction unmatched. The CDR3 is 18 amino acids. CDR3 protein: CATSRGSPSGILTGELFF. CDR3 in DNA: TGTGCCACCAGCCGGGGATCGCCTAGCGGGATCCTCACCGGGGAGCTGTTTTTT.

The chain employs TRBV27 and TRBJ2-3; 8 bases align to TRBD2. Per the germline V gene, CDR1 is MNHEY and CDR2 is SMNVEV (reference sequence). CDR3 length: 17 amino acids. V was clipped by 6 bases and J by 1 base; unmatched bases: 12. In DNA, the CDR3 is TGTGCCAGCAGAGTAGCGGGAACGTGGGGACGCACAGATACGCAGTATTTT. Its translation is CASRVAGTWGRTDTQYF.

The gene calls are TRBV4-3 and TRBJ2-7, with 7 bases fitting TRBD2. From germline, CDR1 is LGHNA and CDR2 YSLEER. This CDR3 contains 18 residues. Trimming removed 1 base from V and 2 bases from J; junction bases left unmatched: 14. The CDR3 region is CASSQAMDGGSTPYEQYF. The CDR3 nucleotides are TGCGCCAGCAGCCAAGCGATGGACGGCGGGAGTACCCCCTACGAGCAGTACTTC.

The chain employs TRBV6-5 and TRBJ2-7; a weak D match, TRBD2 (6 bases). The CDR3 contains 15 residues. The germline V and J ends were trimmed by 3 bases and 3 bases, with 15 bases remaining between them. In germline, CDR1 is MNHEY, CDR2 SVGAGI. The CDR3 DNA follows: TGTGCCAGCAGTTATGGGGCTAGCGAGTACTACGAGCAGTACTTC. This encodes CASSYGASEYYEQYF.

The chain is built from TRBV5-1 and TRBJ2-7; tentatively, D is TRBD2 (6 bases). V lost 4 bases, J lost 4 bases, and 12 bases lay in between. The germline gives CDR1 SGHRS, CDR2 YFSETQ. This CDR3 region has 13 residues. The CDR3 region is CASSAGLTYEQYF. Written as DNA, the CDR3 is TGCGCCAGCAGCGCGGGACTCACGTACGAGCAGTACTTC. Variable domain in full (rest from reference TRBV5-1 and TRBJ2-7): KAGVTQTPRYLIKTRGQQVTLSCSPISGHRSVSWYQQTPGQGLQFLFEYFSETQRNKGNFPGRFSGRQFSNSRSEMNVSTLELGDSALYLCASSAGLTYEQYFGPGTRLTVT.

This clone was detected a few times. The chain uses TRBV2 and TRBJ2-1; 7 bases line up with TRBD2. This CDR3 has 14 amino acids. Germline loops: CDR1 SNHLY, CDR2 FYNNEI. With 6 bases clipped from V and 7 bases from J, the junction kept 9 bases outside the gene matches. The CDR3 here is CASRETSLRNEQFF. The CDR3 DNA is TGTGCCAGCAGAGAGACTAGCCTACGGAATGAGCAGTTCTTC.

CDR3 nucleotides: TGTGCCAGCAGTGAATTGATAGCGGCGGAGAGCTACGAGCAGTACTTC. It is translated as CASSELIAAESYEQYF. The V call is TRBV6-1, the J call TRBJ2-7; D is perhaps TRBD2 (6 bases). The V gene's germline CDR1 is MNHNS and CDR2 SASEGT. The CDR3 is 16 residues long. Between the trimmed V and J ends, which lost 2 bases and 3 bases, there was a span of 17 bases.

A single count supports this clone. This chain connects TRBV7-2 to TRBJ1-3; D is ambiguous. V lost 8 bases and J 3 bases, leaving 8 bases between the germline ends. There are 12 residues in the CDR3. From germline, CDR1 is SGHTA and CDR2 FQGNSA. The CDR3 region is CASGRNGNTIYF. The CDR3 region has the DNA TGTGCCAGCGGGAGGAATGGAAACACCATATATTTT.

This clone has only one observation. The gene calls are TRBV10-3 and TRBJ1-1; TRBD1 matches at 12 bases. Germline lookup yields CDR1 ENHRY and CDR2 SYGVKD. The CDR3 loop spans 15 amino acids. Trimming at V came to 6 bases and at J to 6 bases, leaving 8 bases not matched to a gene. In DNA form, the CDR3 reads TGTGCCATCAGGGGGACAGGGGGCGAGTTATCTGAAGCTTTCTTT. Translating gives CAIRGTGGELSEAFF.

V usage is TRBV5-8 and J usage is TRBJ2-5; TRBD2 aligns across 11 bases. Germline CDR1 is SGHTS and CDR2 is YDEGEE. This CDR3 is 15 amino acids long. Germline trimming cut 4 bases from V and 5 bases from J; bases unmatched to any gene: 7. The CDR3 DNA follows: TGTGCCAGCAGCGAAGGGACTAGCGGTTGGGAGACCCAGTACTTC. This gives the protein CASSEGTSGWETQYF.

The CDR3 DNA sequence: TGTGCAAGTCGCTCAGGACTGCGCAATCAGCCCCAGCATTTT. This gives the protein CASRSGLRNQPQHF. The V and J genes are TRBV12-2 and TRBJ1-5. TRBV12-2 is flagged as a pseudogene. CDR3 size: 14 residues.

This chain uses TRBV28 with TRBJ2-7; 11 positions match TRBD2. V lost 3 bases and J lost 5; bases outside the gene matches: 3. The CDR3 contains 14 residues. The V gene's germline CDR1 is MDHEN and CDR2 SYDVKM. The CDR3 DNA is TGTGCCAGCAGTTTTAGCGGGAGGGCCGACGAGCAGTACTTC. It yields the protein CASSFSGRADEQYF.

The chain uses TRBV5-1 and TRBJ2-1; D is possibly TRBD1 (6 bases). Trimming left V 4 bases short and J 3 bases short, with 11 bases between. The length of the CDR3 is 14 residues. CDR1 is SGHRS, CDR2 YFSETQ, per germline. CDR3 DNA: TGCGCCAGCAGCCTAATGGACAGCTACAATGAGCAGTTCTTC. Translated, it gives CASSLMDSYNEQFF.

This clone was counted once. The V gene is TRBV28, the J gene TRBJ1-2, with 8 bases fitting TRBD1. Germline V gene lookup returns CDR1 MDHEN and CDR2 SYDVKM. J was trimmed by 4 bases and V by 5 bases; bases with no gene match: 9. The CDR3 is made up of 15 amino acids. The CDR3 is CASSRTGPKAYGYTF. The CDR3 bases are TGTGCCAGCAGTAGGACAGGGCCCAAGGCCTATGGCTACACCTTC.

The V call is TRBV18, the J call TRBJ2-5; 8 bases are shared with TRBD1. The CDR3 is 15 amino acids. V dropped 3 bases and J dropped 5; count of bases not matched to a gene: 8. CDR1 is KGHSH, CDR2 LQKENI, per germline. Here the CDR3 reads CASSPGQGAEETQYF. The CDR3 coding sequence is TGTGCCAGCTCACCGGGCCAGGGGGCAGAGGAGACCCAGTACTTC.

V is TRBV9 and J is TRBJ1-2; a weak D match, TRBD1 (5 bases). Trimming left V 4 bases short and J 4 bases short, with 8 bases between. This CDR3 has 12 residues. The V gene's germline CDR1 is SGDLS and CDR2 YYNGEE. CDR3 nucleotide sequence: TGTGCCAGCAGCCGGGGGACCTATGGCTACACCTTC. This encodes CASSRGTYGYTF.

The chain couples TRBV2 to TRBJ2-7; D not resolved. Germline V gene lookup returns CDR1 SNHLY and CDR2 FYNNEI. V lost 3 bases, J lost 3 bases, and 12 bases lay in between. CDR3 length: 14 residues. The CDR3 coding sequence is TGTGCCAGCAGTGATGACCCCCCAGGCTACGAGCAGTACTTC. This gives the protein CASSDDPPGYEQYF.